The sequence of this T cell receptor beta chain was determined in a study of blood T cell repertoires in COVID-19 (TCRdb year 2020). For the wider study: The collaborator samples originated in the United States, Italy and Spain and spanned the acute and convalescent phases of COVID-19. The prospective study material was composed of cDNA or gDNA derived from T cells, B-cell-depleted T cells, or PBMCs. The dataset comprised deeply sampled blood TCRbeta repertoires from subjects exposed to, actively infected with, or recovered from COVID-19. The repertoires were made available in a free public database intended to serve as a resource for research on the immune response to SARS-CoV-2. The samples were drawn from two sources: the first 160 participants of the ongoing ImmuneRACE study, and 1,200 or so subjects contributed by 6 global collaborators. The sample metadata nearly always contained a de-identified subject ID, COVID-19 status, age in years and sex. Where available, HLA class I and class II types were taken from metadata supplied by the sample provider and were not determined by assay-based typing.

TCRbeta CDR3 regions were amplified from genomic DNA using the immunoSEQ Assay, a bias-controlled multiplex PCR. Under the source paper's analysis protocol: The number of nucleated cells in each sample was estimated from the amplification of reference gene primers within the assay. Sequence reads were collapsed and filtered to measure the absolute abundance of every unique TCRbeta CDR3 rearrangement. For each sample, productive Simpson clonality was calculated as the square root of Simpson's diversity index across productive rearrangements. TCRdb carries this immuneACCESS record with in-frame sequences only. Its versions omit some clonotypes, under half of them owing to an unresolved V gene in the studies checked, with the rest unexplained. Clone size and the V and J calls come from that table; the DNA yielded D and trimming. Counted in this sample were hundreds of thousands of clones; about nine tenths of them appeared once. Less than 2.5% of the sample is in the top ten clones.

Study-wide findings and limitations: The quantity of clinical and demographic metadata differed by source and by participant and was supplied without curation.

Whole blood was collected in K2EDTA tubes by collaborating institutions according to the institutions' own protocols. For TCRbeta analysis, collaborators shipped samples as frozen whole blood, isolated PBMCs, or DNA extracted from either of those sample types. A word on this clone: What antigen it recognizes has not been identified. The record has no base qualities; no much larger clone is one base away.

From its cysteine to its phenylalanine, the CDR3 spans 14 amino acids. Left in the record is the CDR3 DNA by itself, 42 bases read in frame from the first base. V is shortened by 4 bases, J by 6 bases, and the region joining them spans 10 bases. The sequence links TRBV23-1 to TRBJ1-6; the D gene cannot be resolved reliably. TRBV23-1 is an open reading frame whose function is uncertain. The receptor comes from a young man with active or convalescent COVID-19. Input material: peripheral blood. The CDR3 region has the sequence CASSPPRFNSPLHF. The sequence in DNA is TGCGCCAGCAGTCCACCCAGGTTTAATTCACCCCTCCACTTT.